The sequence of this TCR beta chain was determined in a study of T cell repertoires in cytomegalovirus infection. Study summary: HLA-B-restricted CMV epitopes that are well studied, plus recently identified HLA-C-restricted ones, were used by the study. CMV infection and matching HLA type were both indicated by public TCR beta signatures.

This clonotype was found a few times. Its matching antigen is unknown. Each CDR3 protein is one row after TCRdb ran MiXCR on the reads. The sample yields fewer than 900,000 distinct CDR3 sequences, about 27% seen once. Germline CDR1 is SGDLS and CDR2 is YYNGEE. V shed 0 bases and J shed 0 bases, with 15 bases lying between them. The CDR3 has 18 residues. General study results and limits: Individuals carrying CMV plus the relevant HLA were identified by cumulative frequency of public TCR beta families. Clonotype analysis showed dominance of the ex vivo response by HLA-C-restricted CMV-specific TCR beta clonotypes.

The specimen was cultured CD8+ T cells from PBMCs, collected from culture after CMV antigen stimulation. The chain joins TRBV9 to TRBJ2-2, with a tentative D call TRBD1 (6 bases). The receptor was isolated from a human donor in good health (CMV status not recorded). Some clones in this sample may be carry-over from other donors' samples. This CDR3 is CASSVVGGRGSNTGELFF. DNA of the CDR3: TGTGCCAGCAGCGTAGTTGGGGGTAGGGGGTCGAACACCGGGGAGCTGTTTTTT.